Below, 20 T cell receptor beta chains from the same sample are listed, as sequenced in a study of regulatory T cells in long-lasting Graves disease. Arm-PCR with iRepertoire HTBI primers amplified the CDR3 regions for these TCR beta libraries. One entry per CDR3 protein, called by TCRdb with MiXCR from the multiplex PCR reads. Of fewer than 450,000 distinct CDR3 sequences listed, around a quarter were seen once; the top ten hold roughly 28%. Time point specified: persistent/refractory GD, antithyroid drugs over 5 years with positive TRAb. PBMCs were the source of the RNA used for TCR sequencing. Specimen: peripheral blood mononuclear cells (PBMCs), collected when the disease was refractory, from a patient treated with antithyroid drugs. The receptors originated from a female donor with Graves disease.

In this sample, this clonotype turned up many times. The chain uses TRBV10-3 and TRBJ1-2; the D is unclear. The ends were cut back, 3 bases at V and 4 bases at J, with 6 bases in the middle. CDR1 and CDR2 (germline): ENHRY, SYGVKD. CDR3 length: 12 residues. The CDR3 DNA follows: TGTGCCATCAGTGACAGGAGCTATGGCTACACCTTC. The encoded protein is CAISDRSYGYTF.

In this sample, this clonotype turned up a few times. J is TRBJ2-7 and V is TRBV10-3; 9 bases line up with TRBD2. This CDR3 spans 15 amino acids. The junction had 8 bases not matched to a gene; V was cut back by 6 bases and J by 2 bases. Germline lookup yields CDR1 ENHRY and CDR2 SYGVKD. CDR3 nucleotides: TGTGCCATCAGGGGTAGCGGGAGCCAGACCTACGAGCAGTACTTC. Its protein product is CAIRGSGSQTYEQYF.

This clonotype was counted only a few times. The rearrangement links TRBV6-5 to TRBJ1-1; 7 bases are a match to TRBD1. The length of the CDR3 is 16 residues. From germline, CDR1 is MNHEY and CDR2 SVGAGI. J lost 1 base, V lost 0 bases, and 5 bases had no gene match. This chain's CDR3 is CASSYSRTGGNTEAFF. Here the CDR3 DNA reads TGTGCCAGCAGTTACTCTCGGACAGGCGGGAACACTGAAGCTTTCTTT.

The CDR3 region has the DNA TGCAGTGCCGCAGGGGTTGGGGGCGAGACCCAGTACTTC. It translates to CSAAGVGGETQYF. This chain joins TRBV20-1 and TRBJ2-5; D perhaps matches TRBD1 (6 bases). Trimming cost V 6 bases and J 5 bases, with 16 bases left between them. CDR3 length equals 13 residues. CDR1 is DFQATT and CDR2 is SNEGSKA in the germline V gene (reference sequence).

This clonotype was counted only a few times. The chain is built from TRBV7-2 and TRBJ2-2; the match to TRBD2 covers 7 bases. Germline V gene data show CDR1 as SGHTA and CDR2 as FQGNSA. V trimming: 0 bases; J trimming: 4 bases; junction bases outside the gene matches: 8. CDR3 length: 17 amino acids. The CDR3 region is CASSLALGGRPTGELFF. CDR3 nucleotide sequence: TGTGCCAGCAGCTTAGCGCTGGGCGGGAGACCCACCGGGGAGCTGTTTTTT.

This clonotype was seen repeatedly, ten times or more. This rearrangement joins TRBV28 to TRBJ1-5; D is possibly TRBD1 (5 bases). Trimming took 5 bases from V and 3 from J, leaving 17 bases between them. In germline, CDR1 is MDHEN, CDR2 SYDVKM. The CDR3 sequence is 16 residues long. The CDR3 spells CASSLPSGTYNQPQHF. The CDR3 region has the DNA TGTGCCAGCAGTCTCCCATCAGGGACGTACAATCAGCCCCAGCATTTT.

The chain employs TRBV5-1 and TRBJ2-2; D may correspond to TRBD1 or TRBD2 (7 bases each). The germline V gene encodes CDR1 SGHRS and CDR2 YFSETQ. CDR3 length: 14 amino acids. The ends were cut back, 2 bases at V and 6 bases at J, with 11 bases in the middle. The CDR3 reads CASSFQGGSGELFF. The CDR3, as DNA: TGCGCCAGCAGCTTCCAGGGGGGGTCCGGGGAGCTGTTTTTT.

This clonotype has only a few counts. The chain employs TRBV2 and TRBJ2-1; 8 bases are a match to TRBD1. The J segment lost 5 bases and the V segment lost 6 bases, leaving 6 bases of the junction unmatched. The length of the CDR3 is 14 residues. Germline lookup yields CDR1 SNHLY and CDR2 FYNNEI. In DNA form, the CDR3 reads TGTGCCAGCAGCTCAAAGACAGGGGACAATGAGCAGTTCTTC. Translated: CASSSKTGDNEQFF.

This clonotype was picked up a small number of times. The genes are TRBV30 and TRBJ1-5, with D perhaps TRBD1 (5 bases). V lost 7 bases, J lost 2 bases, and 9 bases lay in between. The CDR3 runs to 12 residues. The germline V gene encodes CDR1 GTSNPN and CDR2 SVGIG (reference sequence). The DNA for the CDR3 is TGTGCCTTGGACAAGGGCAATCAGCCCCAGCATTTT. Its translation: CALDKGNQPQHF.

This clonotype was counted between two and nine times. The chain couples TRBV10-3 to TRBJ2-3, with 8 nucleotides matching TRBD2. Trimming cost V 10 bases and J 5 bases; bases outside gene matches: 14. The CDR3 sequence is 15 residues long. The germline CDR1 and CDR2 sequences are ENHRY and SYGVKD. CDR3 DNA: TGTGCCAATGGCCCGGGGGGGGCGCGCGGAGATACGCAGTATTTT. Translation gives CANGPGGARGDTQYF.

This clonotype was detected many times. The V gene is TRBV6-1, the J gene TRBJ2-5; the match to TRBD1 covers 10 bases. V shed 5 bases and J 1 base; nucleotides not matched to a gene: 7. CDR3 size: 16 residues. Germline lookup yields CDR1 MNHNS and CDR2 SASEGT. CDR3 DNA sequence: TGTGCCAGCAGTCGTTCGGGACAGGGGTTCCAAGAGACCCAGTACTTC. Encoded protein: CASSRSGQGFQETQYF.

The chain employs TRBV2 and TRBJ2-7; 12 bases line up with TRBD2. Germline V gene data show CDR1 as SNHLY and CDR2 as FYNNEI. This CDR3 contains 19 residues. With 3 bases clipped from V and 8 bases from J, the junction kept 20 bases outside the gene matches. CDR3 sequence (DNA): TGTGCCAGCAGTGAGCTGAACACCCGGGGACTAGCGGGTCGGTTGAAGCAGTACTTC. Translating it yields CASSELNTRGLAGRLKQYF. The variable domain in full, with the rest retrieved from reference TRBV2 and TRBJ2-7, is EPEVTQTPSHQVTQMGQEVILRCVPISNHLYFYWYRQILGQKVEFLVSFYNNEISEKSEIFDDQFSVERPDGSNFTLKIRSTKLEDSAMYFCASSELNTRGLAGRLKQYFGPGTRLTVT.

To note about this clonotype: This may arise from a read error, as a much more abundant clone is one base away. It is likely a read error, because the conserved phenylalanine at the end of the CDR3 is missing. The V gene is TRBV2, the J gene TRBJ1-2, with D possibly being TRBD1 (6 bases). CDR1 and CDR2 from the germline V gene are SNHLY and FYNNEI. This CDR3 region has 14 residues. V gave up 6 bases and J gave up 4 bases, with 15 bases separating them. CDR3 coding DNA: TGTGCCAGCAGCGAACGGGGGGCAGTCTATGGCTACACCTCC. Encoded protein: CASSERGAVYGYTS.

Only a few counts were recorded for this clonotype. V is TRBV5-4 and J is TRBJ2-5, with a possible D match to TRBD1 (6 bases). Germline V lookup: CDR1 SGHNT, CDR2 YYREEE (reference sequence). Trimming removed 2 bases from V and 4 bases from J, with 12 bases in between. The CDR3 totals 14 residues. DNA for the CDR3: TGTGCCAGCAGCTTCACAGGGCGACGAGAGACCCAGTACTTC. It codes for CASSFTGRRETQYF.

This clonotype was seen repeatedly, ten times or more. The chain employs TRBV20-1 and TRBJ2-5; tentatively, D is TRBD1 (7 bases). CDR3 length: 12 amino acids. CDR1 and CDR2 from the germline V gene are DFQATT and SNEGSKA (reference sequence). The CDR3 is CRTRGDAETQYF. In nucleotides, the CDR3 is TGCAGGACCAGGGGGGATGCGGAGACCCAGTACTTC.

This clonotype was picked up many times. This rearrangement joins TRBV28 to TRBJ1-3, with no clear D. The CDR3 is 14 amino acids. The V gene lost 1 base and the J gene lost 0 bases, with 4 bases spanning the gap. CDR1 is MDHEN, CDR2 SYDVKM, per germline. The CDR3 nucleotides are TGTGCCAGCAGTTTATCCGTCTCTGGAAACACCATATATTTT. Its protein is CASSLSVSGNTIYF. Supplemented by reference TRBV28 and TRBJ1-3, the full variable domain reads DVKVTQSSRYLVKRTGEKVFLECVQDMDHENMFWYRQDPGLGLRLIYFSYDVKMKEKGDIPEGYSVSREKKERFSLILESASTNQTSMYLCASSLSVSGNTIYFGEGSWLTVV.

This clonotype was observed a few times. V is TRBV20-1 and J is TRBJ2-7; 10 nucleotides agree with TRBD1. This CDR3 region has 15 residues. Trimming took 0 bases from V and 4 from J; bases not matched to a gene: 6. The germline V gene encodes CDR1 DFQATT and CDR2 SNEGSKA (reference sequence). The CDR3 bases are TGCAGTGCTAGAGAAAGCGACAGGGGGCGGTACGAGCAGTACTTC. Protein sequence: CSARESDRGRYEQYF.

This clonotype was observed a handful of times. The chain couples TRBV19 to TRBJ2-7; D gene ambiguous. Germline V CDR1 and CDR2: LNHDA, SQIVND (reference sequence). This CDR3 has 14 residues. Between the trimmed V and J ends, which lost 5 bases and 0 bases, there was a span of 11 bases. Here the CDR3 DNA reads TGTGCCAGTAGTCCCTTCGGTGTCTCCTACGAGCAGTACTTC. Its protein product is CASSPFGVSYEQYF. The full variable domain, completed using reference TRBV19 and TRBJ2-7, is DGGITQSPKYLFRKEGQNVTLSCEQNLNHDAMYWYRQDPGQGLRLIYYSQIVNDFQKGDIAEGYSVSREKKESFPLTVTSAQKNPTAFYLCASSPFGVSYEQYFGPGTRLTVT.

As regards this clonotype: This could be a read error, since a much larger clone is one nucleotide away. As the CDR3 is not closed by the conserved phenylalanine or tryptophan, this likely results from a read error. This rearrangement joins TRBV12-3 or TRBV12-4 to TRBJ1-4, with TRBD1 matching over 7 bases. The CDR3 is made up of 15 amino acids. The J segment lost 4 bases and the V segment lost 6 bases, leaving 8 bases of the junction unmatched. CDR3 coding DNA: TGTGCCAGCAGGCCTACGACAGGGTTTAATGAAAAACTGTTTCTT. Its translation is CASRPTTGFNEKLFL.

This clonotype was counted a few times. This chain links TRBV5-6 with TRBJ1-1, with 7 positions matching TRBD1. The CDR3 consists of 15 residues. Trimming removed 5 bases from V and 0 bases from J; junction bases left unmatched: 7. Per germline, CDR1 SGHDT and CDR2 YYEEEE. The CDR3 region is CASRRDSYMNTEAFF. CDR3 bases: TGTGCCAGCAGGCGGGACAGCTACATGAACACTGAAGCTTTCTTT.